This T cell receptor (beta chain) is drawn from a study of kidney transplant recipient with SARS-CoV-2 infection. Notes on this clonotype: This clone may be a read error of a much larger clone one base away.

Each CDR3 protein is one row after TCRdb ran MiXCR on the reads. Of 250,000 or so distinct CDR3 sequences listed, more than 25% are singletons. CDR1 is LNHDA and CDR2 is SQIVND in the germline V gene (reference sequence). CDR3 length: 14 amino acids. J was trimmed by 14 bases and V by 4 bases; bases with no gene match: 9. The clonotype comes from a male patient in his 30s who had COVID-19 and was a kidney transplant recipient. The T cells may partly be graft donor cells. Specimen: a blood sample, collected at baseline and on roughly day 120 from a kidney transplant recipient. The chain joins TRBV19 to TRBJ1-6; TRBD1 aligns across 9 bases. The CDR3 loop reads CASSTRTGDAALHF. CDR3 sequence (DNA): TGTGCCAGTAGTACCAGGACAGGGGACGCTGCCCTCCACTTT.